This T cell receptor beta chain is from a study of graft-versus-host responses after intestinal transplantation. Study at large: Transplantation in recipients was multivisceral, liver-intestinal, or isolated intestinal. Every transplant recipient was induced with anti-thymocyte globulin, then maintained on tacrolimus and steroids for about three years. Findings of the study overall: Association was observed between peak circulating GvH clone levels and early post-transplant HvG declines. High graft-versus-host to host-versus-graft clonal ratios were seen in allografts of patients with graft-donor T cell macrochimerism.

Sequenced by immunoSEQ multiplex PCR; TCRdb stores in-frame clones only, minus some. The repertoire holds some 39,000 clones, with over 85% as singletons. Germline assignment: CDR1 MNHEY and CDR2 SMNVEV (reference sequence). V dropped 5 bases and J dropped 4 bases, with 16 bases sitting between them. This CDR3 is 15 amino acids long. In regard to this clone: Its antigen remains unknown.

Source: PBMCs, taken 700 to 750 days after intestinal transplantation. The chain has TRBV27 and TRBJ2-3; D remains ambiguous. The clonotype was recovered from a human patient who received an intestinal transplant, so some T cells may come from the graft donor. CDR3 residues: CASSPGTSGSDTQYF. CDR3 nucleotide sequence: TGTGCCAGCAGTCCCGGCACGTCTGGTTCAGATACGCAGTATTTT.